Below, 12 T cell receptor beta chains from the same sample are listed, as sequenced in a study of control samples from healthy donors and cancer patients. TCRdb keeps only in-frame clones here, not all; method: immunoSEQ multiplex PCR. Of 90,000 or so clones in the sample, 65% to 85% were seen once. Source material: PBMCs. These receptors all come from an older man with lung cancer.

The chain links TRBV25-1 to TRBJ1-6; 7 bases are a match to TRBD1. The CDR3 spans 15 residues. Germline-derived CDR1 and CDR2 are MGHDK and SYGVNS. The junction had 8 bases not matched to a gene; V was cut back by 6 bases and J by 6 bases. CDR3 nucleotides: TGTGCCAGCAGATTCGACAGGGTTGGTAATTCACCCCTCCACTTT. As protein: CASRFDRVGNSPLHF.

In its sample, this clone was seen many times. Here the CDR3 DNA reads TGTGCCAGTAAAAGCCGGGGGGCAGGCACCGGGGAGCTGTTTTTT. As protein: CASKSRGAGTGELFF. V usage is TRBV19 and J usage is TRBJ2-2; tentative D call: TRBD2 (7 bases). This CDR3 spans 15 amino acids. Trimming removed 7 bases at V and 4 bases at J, with 16 bases between. Germline V lookup: CDR1 LNHDA, CDR2 SQIVND (reference sequence).

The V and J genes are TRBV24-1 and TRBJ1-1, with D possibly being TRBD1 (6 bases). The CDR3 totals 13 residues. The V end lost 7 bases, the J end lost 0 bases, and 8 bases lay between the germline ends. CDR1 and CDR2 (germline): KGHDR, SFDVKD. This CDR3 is CATRGTLNTEAFF. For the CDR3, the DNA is TGTGCCACCAGGGGGACATTGAACACTGAAGCTTTCTTT.

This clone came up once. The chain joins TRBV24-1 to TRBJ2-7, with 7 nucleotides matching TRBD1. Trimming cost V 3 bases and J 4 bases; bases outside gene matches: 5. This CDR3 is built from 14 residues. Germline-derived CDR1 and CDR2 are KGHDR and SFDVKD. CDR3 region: CATSDGTALYEQYF. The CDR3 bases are TGTGCCACCAGTGATGGGACAGCCCTTTACGAGCAGTACTTC.

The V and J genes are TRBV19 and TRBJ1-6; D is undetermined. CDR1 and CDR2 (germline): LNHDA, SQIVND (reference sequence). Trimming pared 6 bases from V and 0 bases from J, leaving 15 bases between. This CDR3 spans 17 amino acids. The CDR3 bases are TGTGCCAGTAGAAAATTCTCGGAGAGCTCCTATAATTCACCCCTCCACTTT. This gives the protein CASRKFSESSYNSPLHF.

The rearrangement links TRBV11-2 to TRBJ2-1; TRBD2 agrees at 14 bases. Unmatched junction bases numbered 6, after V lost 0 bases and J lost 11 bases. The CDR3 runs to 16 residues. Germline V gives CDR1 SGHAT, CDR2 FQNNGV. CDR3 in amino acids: CASSLDGLAGGPQQFF. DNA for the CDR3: TGTGCCAGCAGCTTAGATGGACTAGCGGGGGGTCCCCAGCAGTTCTTC.

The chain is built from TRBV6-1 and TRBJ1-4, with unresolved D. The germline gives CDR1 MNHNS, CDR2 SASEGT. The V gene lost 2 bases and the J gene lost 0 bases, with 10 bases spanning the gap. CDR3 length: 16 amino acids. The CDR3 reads CASSERVGPTNEKLFF. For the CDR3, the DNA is TGTGCCAGCAGTGAAAGAGTCGGGCCAACTAATGAAAAACTGTTTTTT.

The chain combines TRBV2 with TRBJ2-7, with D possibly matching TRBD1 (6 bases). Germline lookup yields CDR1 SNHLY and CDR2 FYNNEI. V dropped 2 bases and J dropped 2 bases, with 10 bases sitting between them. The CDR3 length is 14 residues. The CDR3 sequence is CASSENRVTYEQYF. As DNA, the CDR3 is TGTGCCAGCAGTGAAAACAGGGTAACCTACGAGCAGTACTTC.

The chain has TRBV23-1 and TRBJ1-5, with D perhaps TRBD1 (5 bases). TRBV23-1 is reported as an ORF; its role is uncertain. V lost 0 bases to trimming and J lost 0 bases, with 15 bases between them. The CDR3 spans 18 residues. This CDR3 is CASSQSSPGENSNQPQHF. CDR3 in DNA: TGCGCCAGCAGTCAATCATCCCCGGGGGAAAATAGCAATCAGCCCCAGCATTTT.

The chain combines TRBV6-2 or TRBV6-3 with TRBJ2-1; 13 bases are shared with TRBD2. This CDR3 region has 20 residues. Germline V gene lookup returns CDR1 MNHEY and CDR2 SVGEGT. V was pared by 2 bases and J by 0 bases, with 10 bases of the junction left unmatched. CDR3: CASSYAPTSGGSRSYNEQFF. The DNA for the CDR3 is TGTGCCAGCAGTTACGCCCCGACTAGCGGGGGGTCACGCTCCTACAATGAGCAGTTCTTC.

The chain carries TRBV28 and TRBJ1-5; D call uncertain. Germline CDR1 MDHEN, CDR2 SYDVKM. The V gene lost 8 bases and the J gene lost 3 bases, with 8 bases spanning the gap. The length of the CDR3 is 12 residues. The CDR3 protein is CASGGANQPQHF. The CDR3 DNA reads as TGTGCCAGCGGAGGTGCCAATCAGCCCCAGCATTTT.

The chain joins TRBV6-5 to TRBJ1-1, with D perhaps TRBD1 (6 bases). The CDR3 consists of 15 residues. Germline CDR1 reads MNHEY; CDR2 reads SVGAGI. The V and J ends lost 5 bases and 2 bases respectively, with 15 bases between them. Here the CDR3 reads CASSPGDRYNTEAFF. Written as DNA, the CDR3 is TGTGCCAGCAGTCCTGGCGACAGGTATAACACTGAAGCTTTCTTT.